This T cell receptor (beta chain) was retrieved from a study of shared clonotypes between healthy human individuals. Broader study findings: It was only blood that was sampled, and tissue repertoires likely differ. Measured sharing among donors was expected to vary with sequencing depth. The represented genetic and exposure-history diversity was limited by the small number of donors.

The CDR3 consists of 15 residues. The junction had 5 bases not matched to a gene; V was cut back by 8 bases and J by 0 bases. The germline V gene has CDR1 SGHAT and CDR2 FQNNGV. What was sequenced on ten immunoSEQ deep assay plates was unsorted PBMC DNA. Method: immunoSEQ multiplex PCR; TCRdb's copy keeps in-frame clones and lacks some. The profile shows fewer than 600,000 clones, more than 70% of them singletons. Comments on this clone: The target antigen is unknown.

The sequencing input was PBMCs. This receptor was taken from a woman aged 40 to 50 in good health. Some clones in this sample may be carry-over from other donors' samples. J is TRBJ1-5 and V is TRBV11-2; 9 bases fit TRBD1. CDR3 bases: TGTGCCAGCGCCCGGACAGGGGATAGCAATCAGCCCCAGCATTTT. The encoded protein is CASARTGDSNQPQHF.